This T cell receptor beta chain was identified in a study of shared T cell receptors in the human thymus (dated by TCRdb to the early 2020s). Study-level background: The study investigated the way shared, self-reactive T-cell receptor alpha chains are produced in the human thymus.

The protocol used for the library was the immunoSEQ multiplex PCR assay. As stored in TCRdb, this immuneACCESS dataset retains in-frame rearrangements with V and J assigned. A fraction of the clones does not appear; measured against another copy, unresolved V genes explain less than half of the discrepancy, and the remainder lacks a known reason. This sample is represented by about 500,000 clones; around 78% of them were singletons. Approximately 0.013% of the sample is taken by the ten largest. The CDR3 sequence holds 16 residues, the cysteine and phenylalanine included. The only DNA kept is the CDR3, 48 bases in frame from the first base. Via the germline V gene (reference sequence), CDR1 is GTSNPN and CDR2 SVGIG. Trimming accounts for 2 bases at V and 6 bases at J, while the number of junction bases matched to no gene is 15. A note on this clone: Its cognate antigen has yet to be identified. No per-base quality is available; no much larger clone lies one base away.

This same sample was also part of a study on human thymus T cells. As noted in the second study: In Finland, the donors were immunologically healthy infants who were having open corrective cardiac surgery for congenital heart defects. The thymus tissue came from surgical resects taken out during corrective cardiac surgery. Both the thymic and the peripheral blood repertoires appeared to show biased V and J gene segment usage. The related research found that thymic TCR repertoires overlapped highly between unrelated individuals. The study characterized TCR alpha and beta repertoires from under 10 infant thymus samples and a few related peripheral blood samples. The infant donors were about 7 to 250 days old, and the cohort included roughly six males and a couple of females. Thymocytes were mechanically released from the tissue and were stored as pellets of 10-30 million cells at -70 degrees C. Genomic DNA was extracted from frozen cell pellets with a QIAsymphony instrument. The immunoSEQ multiplex PCR assay was used to amplify the TCRB and TCRAD loci from a standardized amount of quality-controlled genomic DNA. The amplicons covered the V(D)J region and were long enough to include the CDR3 and to identify the V and J genes. Through the commercial immunoSEQ service, the amplicons were sequenced on an Illumina platform. Primer bias and sequencing errors were corrected as previously described, and TCRAD and TCRB definitions were based on the IMGT database. The repertoires were analysed using immunoSEQ Analyzer 3.0 and VDJTools for basic statistics, V/J segment usage, diversity estimates, rarefaction and pairwise overlap. Diversity was estimated with Chao1, ChaoE, Efron-Thisted, Shannon and inverse Simpson indices, and also on datasets down-sampled to the smallest sample. For repertoire overlap, CDR3 nucleotide sequence, V gene and J gene had to match strictly, and clustering was done by Jaccard-based multidimensional scaling. On average, thymus samples gave roughly 740,000 unique TCRB clonotypes, whereas blood samples gave roughly 84,000.

Source material: thymocytes. The sequence joins TRBV30 to TRBJ2-7, and TRBD2 aligns with 8 junction nucleotides. The source of this sequence is a boy under two years old with a congenital heart defect. Donor details come from another sample of the same person, matched by shared clones. The CDR3 region: CAWSLTALIREGEQYF. The nucleotide sequence is given as TGTGCCTGGAGTCTCACCGCTTTGATTCGGGAGGGCGAGCAGTACTTC.